This TCR beta chain came from a study of T cell changes during pregnancy in multiple sclerosis. In germline, CDR1 is SGHDT, CDR2 YYEEEE. Trimming took 5 bases from V and 2 from J, leaving 5 bases between them. The length of the CDR3 is 13 residues. This table comes from immunoSEQ multiplex PCR, and its TCRdb copy is limited to in-frame clones, with some not included. The sample contains roughly 38,000 clones, roughly 91% of which appear only once. The chain couples TRBV5-6 to TRBJ2-6; no clear D. The sequence came from a female donor with multiple sclerosis, enrolled in a pregnancy study. The sample in question was CD8+ T cells from peripheral blood mononuclear cells, obtained in the first trimester of pregnancy. The CDR3 sequence: CASRTPGANVLTF. For the CDR3, the DNA is TGTGCCAGCAGGACTCCTGGGGCCAACGTCCTGACTTTC. The entire variable domain, with the rest obtained from reference TRBV5-6 and TRBJ2-6, is as follows: DAGVTQSPTHLIKTRGQQVTLRCSPKSGHDTVSWYQQALGQGPQFIFQYYEEEERQRGNFPDRFSGHQFPNYSSELNVNALLLGDSALYLCASRTPGANVLTFGAGSRLTVL.